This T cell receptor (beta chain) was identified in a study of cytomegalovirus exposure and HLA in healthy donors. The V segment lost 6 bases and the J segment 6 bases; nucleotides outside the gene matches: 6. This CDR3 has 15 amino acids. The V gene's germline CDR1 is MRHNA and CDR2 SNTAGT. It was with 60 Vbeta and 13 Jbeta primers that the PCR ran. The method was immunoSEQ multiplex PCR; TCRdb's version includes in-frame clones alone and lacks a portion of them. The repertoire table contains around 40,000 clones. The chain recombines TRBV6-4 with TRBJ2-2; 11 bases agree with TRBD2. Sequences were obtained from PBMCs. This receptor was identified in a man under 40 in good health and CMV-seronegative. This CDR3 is CASRALAGDAGELFF. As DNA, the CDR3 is TGTGCCAGCAGGGCACTAGCGGGAGATGCCGGGGAGCTGTTTTTT.